This T cell receptor (beta chain) was observed in a study of T cell responses to AZD1222 COVID-19 vaccine. Across the study: Second-dose intervals near 4 or 12 weeks were combined.

For this clone: No antigen is known for it.

Points from the study as a whole: Donors were chiefly white British, with a greater number of females, and clonal diversity was perhaps underestimated. The study found vaccine-associated CD4 TCRs spanning spike, dominant at 160-218 and 743-854. Scientists sampled the repertoires only once the peak T cell response had passed.

Trimming left V 2 bases short and J 0 bases short, with 19 bases between. Germline V CDR1 and CDR2: MNHEY, SVGEGT. The CDR3 length is 18 residues. Sequencing used immunoSEQ multiplex PCR; TCRdb keeps in-frame clones, though not all of them. The profile shows roughly 190,000 clones, 85% to 95% of them singletons. This clonotype originated in an adult in good health. This sequence joins TRBV6-2 or TRBV6-3 and TRBJ2-5, with no clear D. Sequencing used peripheral blood, obtained on day 0 of AZD1222 vaccination. The CDR3 loop reads CASSYAHRKAAYQETQYF. CDR3 DNA: TGTGCCAGCAGTTACGCACACCGAAAGGCGGCGTACCAAGAGACCCAGTACTTC.